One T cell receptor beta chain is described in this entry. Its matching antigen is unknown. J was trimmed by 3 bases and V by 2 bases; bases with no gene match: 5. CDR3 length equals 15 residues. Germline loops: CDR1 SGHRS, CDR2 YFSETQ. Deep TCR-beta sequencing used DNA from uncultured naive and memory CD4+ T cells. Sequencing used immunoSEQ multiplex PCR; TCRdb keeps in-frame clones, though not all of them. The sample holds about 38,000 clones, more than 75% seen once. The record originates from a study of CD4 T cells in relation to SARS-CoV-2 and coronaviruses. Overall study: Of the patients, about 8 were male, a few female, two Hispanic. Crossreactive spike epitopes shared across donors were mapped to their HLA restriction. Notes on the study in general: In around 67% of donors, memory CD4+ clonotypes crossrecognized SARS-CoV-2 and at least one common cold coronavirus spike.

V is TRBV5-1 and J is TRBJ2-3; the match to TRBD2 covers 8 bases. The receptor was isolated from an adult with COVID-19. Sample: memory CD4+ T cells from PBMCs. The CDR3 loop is CASSFTGGPTDTQYF. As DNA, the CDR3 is TGCGCCAGCAGCTTTACGGGGGGGCCGACAGATACGCAGTATTTT. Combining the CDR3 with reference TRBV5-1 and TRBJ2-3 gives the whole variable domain KAGVTQTPRYLIKTRGQQVTLSCSPISGHRSVSWYQQTPGQGLQFLFEYFSETQRNKGNFPGRFSGRQFSNSRSEMNVSTLELGDSALYLCASSFTGGPTDTQYFGPGTRLTVL.